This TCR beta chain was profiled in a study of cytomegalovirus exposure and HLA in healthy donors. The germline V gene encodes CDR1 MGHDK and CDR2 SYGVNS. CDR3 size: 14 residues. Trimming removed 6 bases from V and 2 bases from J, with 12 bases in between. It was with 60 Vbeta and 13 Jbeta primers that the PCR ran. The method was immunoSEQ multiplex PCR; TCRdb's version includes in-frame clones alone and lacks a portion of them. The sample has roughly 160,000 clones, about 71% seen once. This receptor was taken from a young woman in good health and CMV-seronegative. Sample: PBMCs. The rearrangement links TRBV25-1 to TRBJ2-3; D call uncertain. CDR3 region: CASRRGFITDTQYF. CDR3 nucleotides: TGTGCCAGCAGAAGAGGATTTATCACAGATACGCAGTATTTT.